This TCR beta chain was identified in a study of blood T cell repertoires in COVID-19. About the study: There were acute and convalescent COVID-19 samples, and they came from the United States, Italy and Spain.

Generated by immunoSEQ multiplex PCR, the TCRdb table keeps only in-frame clones and is missing some. The sample shows fewer than 100,000 clones, 70% to 90% of them seen only once. V shed 4 bases, J shed 9 bases, and the junction held 9 bases outside the gene matches. Germline V lookup: CDR1 SGHRS, CDR2 YFSETQ. The CDR3 is 15 amino acids. This chain links TRBV5-1 with TRBJ1-6; 8 bases line up with TRBD1. This receptor was obtained from a man in his sixties or seventies with acute or convalescent COVID-19. Sequenced sample: peripheral blood. In nucleotides, the CDR3 is TGCGCCAGCAGCCAGGTTTTGGACAGGGCTTCACCCCTCCACTTT. The encoded protein is CASSQVLDRASPLHF.